Each of the 26 T cell receptor beta chains below was sequenced from the same sample in a study of shared clonotypes between healthy human individuals. Profiling relied on immunoSEQ multiplex PCR, and the TCRdb table lists in-frame clones only, not all of them. Among 1.6 million or so clones listed, about 96% were seen once. The specimen was naive CD4+ T cells sorted from blood. Subset reported: CD45RA+ positively selected. Receptors originate from a man aged 30 to 39 in good health.

The CDR3 DNA is TGTGCCAGCACGACAGGGCTGGGAGGCTACACCTTC. This gives the protein CASTTGLGGYTF. This chain uses TRBV6-5 with TRBJ1-2; 7 bases line up with TRBD1. CDR1 and CDR2 from the germline V gene are MNHEY and SVGAGI. The CDR3 extends over 12 amino acids. V was pared by 7 bases and J by 8 bases, with 7 bases of the junction left unmatched.

The rearrangement uses TRBV28 and TRBJ2-3, with a tentative D call TRBD1 (6 bases). Germline CDR1 reads MDHEN; CDR2 reads SYDVKM. This CDR3 has 14 residues. The ends were cut back, 7 bases at V and 4 bases at J, with 15 bases in the middle. CDR3 DNA sequence: TGTGCCAGCAACATATACAGGGCCCCAGATACGCAGTATTTT. Protein: CASNIYRAPDTQYF. Based on the CDR3 plus reference TRBV28 and TRBJ2-3, the full variable domain is DVKVTQSSRYLVKRTGEKVFLECVQDMDHENMFWYRQDPGLGLRLIYFSYDVKMKEKGDIPEGYSVSREKKERFSLILESASTNQTSMYLCASNIYRAPDTQYFGPGTRLTVL.

The chain combines TRBV18 with TRBJ1-1; 9 bases fit TRBD1. The CDR3 runs 15 residues. The germline gives CDR1 KGHSH, CDR2 LQKENI. V shed 0 bases, J shed 12 bases, and the junction held 11 bases outside the gene matches. This chain's CDR3 is CASSPPLGDRDRPFF. The CDR3 coding sequence is TGTGCCAGCTCACCACCTTTGGGGGACAGGGATCGCCCTTTCTTT.

The chain recombines TRBV15 with TRBJ1-3; possible D gene TRBD1, 5 bases. There are 14 residues in the CDR3. CDR1 LNHNV and CDR2 YYDKDF come from the germline V gene (reference sequence). Deletions cut 2 bases from V and 4 bases from J, with 9 bases between. This CDR3 reads CATSRHRQGNTIYF. CDR3 DNA sequence: TGTGCCACCAGCAGACACAGACAGGGAAACACCATATATTTT.

This clone has only one observation. As DNA, the CDR3 is TGTGCCAGCTCACCGAGGGCGCGGGGGGGCGGATATTCTGAAGCTTTCTTT. Amino acid sequence: CASSPRARGGGYSEAFF. V gene TRBV18 combines with J gene TRBJ1-1; D is perhaps TRBD1 (6 bases). From germline, CDR1 is KGHSH and CDR2 LQKENI. The V end lost 3 bases, the J end lost 6 bases, and 23 bases lay between the germline ends. CDR3 length: 17 residues. Based on the CDR3 plus reference TRBV18 and TRBJ1-1, the full variable domain is NAGVMQNPRHLVRRRGQEARLRCSPMKGHSHVYWYRQLPEEGLKFMVYLQKENIIDESGMPKERFSAEFPKEGPSILRIQQVVRGDSAAYFCASSPRARGGGYSEAFFGQGTRLTVV.

This clone was counted only a few times. The same CDR3 is also encoded by other DNA sequences in this sample. The gene calls are TRBV5-1 and TRBJ2-7; 8 bases line up with TRBD1. This CDR3 comprises 15 residues. From germline, CDR1 is SGHRS and CDR2 YFSETQ. With V trimmed by 0 bases and J by 1 base, 3 bases remained unmatched. CDR3 residues: CASSLEGTGSYEQYF. The DNA for the CDR3 is TGCGCCAGCAGCTTGGAAGGGACAGGTTCCTACGAGCAGTACTTC.

The chain carries TRBV7-8 and TRBJ1-2, with D possibly matching TRBD1 (5 bases). The V end lost 5 bases, the J end lost 1 base, and 11 bases lay between the germline ends. The CDR3 runs 14 residues. CDR1 is SGHVS and CDR2 is FQNEAQ in the germline V gene. CDR3 DNA: TGTGCCAGCAGCCGGAGGGACGATAACTATGGCTACACCTTC. This translates into CASSRRDDNYGYTF.

Turning to this clone: Distinct nucleotide sequences in the sample also encode this CDR3. The rearrangement links TRBV5-1 to TRBJ2-5, with D perhaps being TRBD1 or TRBD2 (5 bases each). CDR3 size: 14 residues. Trimming removed 0 bases at V and 3 bases at J, with 9 bases between. Per the germline V gene, CDR1 is SGHRS and CDR2 is YFSETQ. This chain's CDR3 is CASSLAGTEETQYF. The CDR3 bases are TGCGCCAGCAGCTTGGCGGGGACCGAAGAGACCCAGTACTTC.

This clone appeared once. The genes are TRBV6-5 and TRBJ1-1; 7 positions match TRBD1. CDR1 is MNHEY, CDR2 SVGAGI, per germline. The CDR3 consists of 14 residues. V lost 5 bases, J lost 9 bases, and 12 bases stayed unmatched. CDR3 nucleotides: TGTGCCAGCAGTCCCCGACAGGGTGGACCCAAAGCTTTCTTT. The encoded protein is CASSPRQGGPKAFF.

The gene calls are TRBV4-1 and TRBJ2-1; 9 bases line up with TRBD2. From germline, CDR1 is MGHRA and CDR2 YSYEKL. Losses at the gene ends were 1 base for V and 2 bases for J; bases not matched to a gene: 3. This CDR3 has 16 amino acids. CDR3 bases: TGCGCCAGCAGCCAAGTGACTAGCGGTACCTACAATGAGCAGTTCTTC. The encoded protein is CASSQVTSGTYNEQFF.

The chain recombines TRBV5-4 with TRBJ2-1; D remains ambiguous. The CDR3 is 13 amino acids. The V and J ends lost 0 bases and 7 bases respectively, with 8 bases between them. The V gene's germline CDR1 is SGHNT and CDR2 YYREEE (reference sequence). CDR3 amino acids: CASSLGAANEQFF. As DNA, the CDR3 is TGTGCCAGCAGCTTGGGCGCTGCTAATGAGCAGTTCTTC.

The chain carries TRBV18 and TRBJ2-7; D remains ambiguous. Trimming shortened V by 0 bases and J by 2 bases, and 11 bases separated the two germline ends. The length of the CDR3 is 15 residues. Germline V gene sequence: CDR1 KGHSH, CDR2 LQKENI. CDR3 sequence: CASSPPFRKTYEQYF. In DNA, the CDR3 is TGTGCCAGCTCACCACCATTCAGGAAGACCTACGAGCAGTACTTC.

This chain uses TRBV5-1 with TRBJ2-5; weak D call: TRBD2 (6 bases). The germline CDR1 and CDR2 sequences are SGHRS and YFSETQ. Between the trimmed V and J ends, which lost 8 bases and 3 bases, there was a span of 20 bases. The CDR3 is 15 residues long. CDR3 coding DNA: TGCGCCAGTACGACGGGAGACATCCTGAAAGAGACCCAGTACTTC. Translating gives CASTTGDILKETQYF.

This clone was observed once. The chain links TRBV28 to TRBJ1-4, with 10 positions matching TRBD1. Trimming removed 4 bases from V and 1 base from J; junction bases left unmatched: 21. The CDR3 length is 22 residues. In germline, CDR1 is MDHEN, CDR2 SYDVKM. The CDR3 reads CASSSPIFRGTGAQETNEKLFF. The CDR3 region has the DNA TGTGCCAGCAGTTCACCTATCTTCAGGGGGACAGGGGCTCAGGAAACTAATGAAAAACTGTTTTTT. Variable domain in full (rest from reference TRBV28 and TRBJ1-4): DVKVTQSSRYLVKRTGEKVFLECVQDMDHENMFWYRQDPGLGLRLIYFSYDVKMKEKGDIPEGYSVSREKKERFSLILESASTNQTSMYLCASSSPIFRGTGAQETNEKLFFGSGTQLSVL.

The J gene is TRBJ1-1, the V gene TRBV5-1; TRBD1 matches 8 bases. Trimming removed 0 bases from V and 1 base from J; junction bases left unmatched: 5. CDR3 length: 16 residues. CDR1 and CDR2 (germline): SGHRS, YFSETQ. The CDR3 sequence: CASSLVAGGGNTEAFF. CDR3 bases: TGCGCCAGCAGCTTGGTGGCAGGGGGCGGGAACACTGAAGCTTTCTTT.

The genes are TRBV4-3 and TRBJ2-3; 10 nucleotides align to TRBD2. Germline V gene sequence: CDR1 LGHNA, CDR2 YSLEER. V shed 3 bases and J 1 base; nucleotides not matched to a gene: 4. The CDR3 covers 16 residues. CDR3 sequence reads: CASSQAGTSGTDTQYF. The CDR3 bases are TGCGCCAGCAGCCAGGCCGGGACTAGCGGCACAGATACGCAGTATTTT.

This chain links TRBV28 with TRBJ2-2, with 8 nucleotides matching TRBD2. The germline gives CDR1 MDHEN, CDR2 SYDVKM. V trimming: 4 bases; J trimming: 7 bases; junction bases outside the gene matches: 14. This CDR3 has 17 residues. Written as DNA, the CDR3 is TGTGCCAGCAGTTCCCTTTCAGCGGGAGAGGGAAGCGGGGAGCTGTTTTTT. Translation: CASSSLSAGEGSGELFF.

The chain joins TRBV2 to TRBJ2-7; D remains ambiguous. The CDR3 contains 12 residues. Germline assignment: CDR1 SNHLY and CDR2 FYNNEI. V lost 3 bases and J lost 3, with 6 bases in between. The CDR3 reads CASSEEIYEQYF. The CDR3 region has the DNA TGTGCCAGCAGTGAGGAGATCTACGAGCAGTACTTC. Looking up the rest from reference TRBV2 and TRBJ2-7 gives the full variable domain: EPEVTQTPSHQVTQMGQEVILRCVPISNHLYFYWYRQILGQKVEFLVSFYNNEISEKSEIFDDQFSVERPDGSNFTLKIRSTKLEDSAMYFCASSEEIYEQYFGPGTRLTVT.

The gene calls are TRBV9 and TRBJ2-7, with a possible D match to TRBD2 (5 bases). Germline V gene data show CDR1 as SGDLS and CDR2 as YYNGEE. V lost 0 bases, J lost 4 bases, and 14 bases lay in between. The CDR3 spans 15 residues. Written as DNA, the CDR3 is TGTGCCAGCAGCGTAGGTCCTAGCCGGACTTACGAGCAGTACTTC. It codes for CASSVGPSRTYEQYF. Complete variable domain (other parts from reference TRBV9 and TRBJ2-7): DSGVTQTPKHLITATGQRVTLRCSPRSGDLSVYWYQQSLDQGLQFLIQYYNGEERAKGNILERFSAQQFPDLHSELNLSSLELGDSALYFCASSVGPSRTYEQYFGPGTRLTVT.

The count of this clone is one. The chain combines TRBV28 with TRBJ2-7; TRBD2 agrees at 7 bases. Germline V gene lookup returns CDR1 MDHEN and CDR2 SYDVKM. This CDR3 contains 15 residues. The V gene end was trimmed by 3 bases and the J gene end by 3 bases; junction bases not matched to a gene: 8. CDR3 sequence reads: CASSLGGGPFYEQYF. The CDR3 DNA is TGTGCCAGCAGTTTGGGGGGAGGGCCTTTCTACGAGCAGTACTTC.

The V and J genes are TRBV11-3 and TRBJ2-3; TRBD2 aligns across 8 bases. This CDR3 region has 17 residues. CDR1 is SGHNT, CDR2 YENEEA, per germline. With 1 base clipped from V and 2 bases from J, the junction kept 8 bases outside the gene matches. The CDR3 spells CASSLGAAGGLTDTQYF. The CDR3 nucleotides are TGTGCCAGCAGCTTAGGAGCGGCGGGAGGACTCACAGATACGCAGTATTTT.

The V gene is TRBV5-5, the J gene TRBJ2-1; TRBD2 matches 9 bases. Germline CDR1 is SGHKS and CDR2 is YYEKEE (reference sequence). This CDR3 has 17 amino acids. Unmatched junction bases numbered 7, after V lost 1 base and J lost 2 bases. This CDR3 is CASSLSVAGDPYNEQFF. For the CDR3, the DNA is TGTGCCAGCAGCTTGTCGGTAGCGGGAGATCCCTACAATGAGCAGTTCTTC.

In its sample, this clone was seen once. Additional DNA sequences in this sample encode the identical CDR3. This chain joins TRBV5-4 and TRBJ1-1; perhaps TRBD1 as D (6 bases). Germline V lookup: CDR1 SGHNT, CDR2 YYREEE (reference sequence). Trimming pared 4 bases from V and 1 base from J, leaving 8 bases between. The CDR3 has 13 residues. This CDR3 is CASSVTGNTEAFF. Written as DNA, the CDR3 is TGTGCCAGCAGCGTGACAGGGAACACTGAAGCTTTCTTT.

CDR3 sequence reads: CASRETSGLRGEQYF. For the CDR3, the DNA is TGTGCCAGCAGGGAGACTAGCGGTCTCCGAGGGGAGCAGTACTTC. V gene TRBV27 combines with J gene TRBJ2-7; 9 bases line up with TRBD2. The CDR3 extends over 15 amino acids. Looked up from germline, CDR1 is MNHEY and CDR2 is SMNVEV (reference sequence). V gave up 6 bases and J gave up 7 bases; unmatched junction bases: 13.

V is TRBV7-2 and J is TRBJ2-2; D is tentatively TRBD1 or TRBD2 (5 bases each). The CDR3 runs 15 residues. The germline gives CDR1 SGHTA, CDR2 FQGNSA. Trimming took 1 base from V and 4 from J, leaving 10 bases between them. CDR3 nucleotide sequence: TGTGCCAGCAGCTTAGTTCTGGGACCCACCGGGGAGCTGTTTTTT. This gives the protein CASSLVLGPTGELFF.

This chain connects TRBV21-1 to TRBJ1-3. TRBV21-1 is a pseudogene locus. The CDR3 sequence is 15 residues long. CDR3 sequence (DNA): TGTGCCAGCACCACCGACGTCCGCTCTGGAAACACCATATATTTT. It encodes CASTTDVRSGNTIYF.